This entry lists 25 T cell receptor beta chains sequenced from one sample in a study of human T cells and chemical hapten exposure. MiXCR was run by TCRdb on the RACE reads, yielding one entry per CDR3 protein. The sample shows fewer than 400,000 distinct CDR3 sequences, around 7% of them seen only once. Time point: patch test 1, 2 weeks after DPC sensitization. Treatment reported: therapeutic diphenylcyclopropenone sensitization with weekly scalp DPC. The source material was whole blood, sampled in connection with sensitization to the hapten diphenylcyclopropenone (DPC). Receptor source: a young woman with alopecia areata. Some clones in this sample may be carry-over from other donors' samples.

This clonotype was recorded once. The chain uses TRBV20-1 and TRBJ2-7, with D unresolved. The CDR3 sequence is 14 residues long. In germline, CDR1 is DFQATT, CDR2 SNEGSKA (reference sequence). The V gene lost 6 bases and the J gene lost 2 bases, with 17 bases spanning the gap. CDR3 sequence reads: CSARRRQQAYEQYF. CDR3 DNA: TGCAGTGCCCGGCGGCGCCAGCAAGCCTACGAGCAGTACTTC.

This chain links TRBV15 with TRBJ2-7, with TRBD2 as a possible D gene (5 bases). In germline, CDR1 is LNHNV, CDR2 YYDKDF (reference sequence). This CDR3 contains 14 residues. The ends were cut back, 0 bases at V and 5 bases at J, with 11 bases in the middle. The CDR3 is CATSRDPEVHEQYF. CDR3 nucleotides: TGTGCCACCAGCAGAGATCCGGAGGTCCACGAGCAGTACTTC.

At least ten counts were recorded for this clonotype. The rearrangement links TRBV6-2 or TRBV6-3 to TRBJ2-5; D is possibly TRBD2 (5 bases). This CDR3 is built from 12 residues. Germline V gene lookup returns CDR1 MNHEY and CDR2 SVGEGT. V was clipped by 7 bases and J by 5 bases, with 11 bases between them. CDR3 amino acids: CASTNGGETQYF. The CDR3 DNA reads as TGTGCCAGCACCAACGGCGGGGAGACCCAGTACTTC.

This clonotype was picked up many times. The genes are TRBV15 and TRBJ2-5; D is uncertain. Trimming took off 0 bases at V and 1 base at J, with 9 bases between the two ends. CDR3 length: 15 amino acids. Germline V gives CDR1 LNHNV, CDR2 YYDKDF (reference sequence). The CDR3 is CATSRDPGPQETQYF. The CDR3, as DNA: TGTGCCACCAGCAGAGACCCTGGGCCCCAAGAGACCCAGTACTTC.

This clonotype was detected a few times. The chain couples TRBV5-1 to TRBJ2-3; perhaps TRBD1 as D (5 bases). The V and J ends lost 0 bases and 5 bases respectively, with 10 bases between them. The CDR3 is 14 residues long. Germline lookup yields CDR1 SGHRS and CDR2 YFSETQ. DNA for the CDR3: TGCGCCAGCAGCTTGGCGCAGGGTAAAGATACGCAGTATTTT. Translation gives CASSLAQGKDTQYF.

Ten or more counts support this clonotype. The gene calls are TRBV19 and TRBJ1-2; D is ambiguous. CDR1 and CDR2 (germline): LNHDA, SQIVND (reference sequence). V was trimmed by 1 base and J by 7 bases, leaving 16 bases between them. This CDR3 is 15 amino acids long. The CDR3 DNA is TGTGCCAGTAGTATAGGTTGGACCTCACCGTTTGGCTACACCTTC. Amino acid sequence: CASSIGWTSPFGYTF.

This clonotype was observed at least ten times. The chain's CDR3 is CASSPLNTGELFF. Written as DNA, the CDR3 is TGTGCCAGCAGTCCCTTGAACACCGGGGAGCTGTTTTTT. The chain uses TRBV27 and TRBJ2-2; no firm D call. The V end lost 5 bases, the J end lost 1 base, and 5 bases lay between the germline ends. The CDR3 extends over 13 amino acids. The germline V gene encodes CDR1 MNHEY and CDR2 SMNVEV (reference sequence).

This clonotype has only a few counts. This chain uses TRBV16 with TRBJ2-7; 8 bases align to TRBD1. The junction had 6 bases not matched to a gene; V was cut back by 2 bases and J by 3 bases. CDR1 is KGHSY, CDR2 FQNENV, per germline. This CDR3 is 15 amino acids long. CDR3 in DNA: TGTGCCAGCAGCCAAACGGACAGGGTAGGCTACGAGCAGTACTTC. It encodes CASSQTDRVGYEQYF. Using reference TRBV16 and TRBJ2-7 for the parts outside the CDR3, the full variable domain is GEEVAQTPKHLVRGEGQKAKLYCAPIKGHSYVFWYQQVLKNEFKFLISFQNENVFDETGMPKERFSAKCLPNSPCSLEIQATKLEDSAVYFCASSQTDRVGYEQYFGPGTRLTVT.

The V gene is TRBV20-1, the J gene TRBJ1-5; D is ambiguous. CDR3 length equals 13 residues. The germline gives CDR1 DFQATT, CDR2 SNEGSKA (reference sequence). The chain's CDR3 is CSAAGFSNQPQHF. DNA of the CDR3: TGCAGCGCCGCCGGATTCAGCAATCAGCCCCAGCATTTT.

This clonotype was detected ten times or more. The rearrangement joins TRBV7-6 to TRBJ2-7; D tentatively fits TRBD1 or TRBD2 (5 bases each). V was clipped by 1 base and J by 5 bases, with 15 bases between them. CDR1 SGHVS and CDR2 FNYEAQ come from the germline V gene. This CDR3 contains 15 residues. The CDR3 here is CASSLGGTYGDEQYF. CDR3 DNA sequence: TGTGCCAGCAGCTTAGGTGGGACCTATGGAGACGAGCAGTACTTC. Using reference TRBV7-6 and TRBJ2-7 for the parts outside the CDR3, the full variable domain is GAGVSQSPRYKVTKRGQDVALRCDPISGHVSLYWYRQALGQGPEFLTYFNYEAQQDKSGLPNDRFSAERPEGSISTLTIQRTEQRDSAMYRCASSLGGTYGDEQYFGPGTRLTVT.

This clonotype was detected ten times or more. The chain recombines TRBV12-3 or TRBV12-4 with TRBJ2-7; no definite D call. The length of the CDR3 is 11 residues. V was pared by 6 bases and J by 7 bases, with 10 bases between. In nucleotides, the CDR3 is TGTGCCAGCAGCCCCCTATTGGAGCAGTACTTC. This encodes CASSPLLEQYF.

This clonotype appeared a few times. The chain has TRBV5-1 and TRBJ1-6, with D possibly matching TRBD1 (6 bases). The CDR3 runs to 14 residues. Germline V lookup: CDR1 SGHRS, CDR2 YFSETQ. V shed 0 bases and J shed 9 bases, with 10 bases lying between them. DNA of the CDR3: TGCGCCAGCAGCTTGGGAACAGGGACTTCACCCCTCCACTTT. This translates into CASSLGTGTSPLHF.

Note on this clonotype: The junction and the germline gene differ at one end; a read error may be behind it. The chain joins TRBV20-1 to TRBJ1-5; D unclear. Germline assignment: CDR1 DFQATT and CDR2 SNEGSKA (reference sequence). The CDR3 is made up of 14 amino acids. The CDR3 here is CSAREGPGNQPQRF. For the CDR3, the DNA is TGCAGTGCTAGAGAAGGCCCGGGCAATCAGCCCCAGCGTTTT.

The J gene is TRBJ1-1, the V gene TRBV14; TRBD1 might be the D (5 bases). The V gene lost 1 base and the J gene lost 6 bases, with 21 bases spanning the gap. CDR3 length: 17 residues. From germline, CDR1 is SGHDN and CDR2 FVKESK. The CDR3 DNA is TGTGCCAGCAGCCAAGTACCGCGAGGGTTGAGGGGTCCTGAAGCTTTCTTT. It codes for CASSQVPRGLRGPEAFF.

In this sample, this clonotype turned up many times. The chain employs TRBV29-1 and TRBJ2-3, with TRBD2 matching over 13 bases. Looked up from germline, CDR1 is SQVTM and CDR2 is ANQGSEA. Germline trimming cut 6 bases from V and 0 bases from J; bases unmatched to any gene: 9. The CDR3 is 17 amino acids. CDR3 loop: CSVARLAGGLSTDTQYF. CDR3 in DNA: TGCAGCGTCGCCCGACTAGCGGGGGGACTTAGCACAGATACGCAGTATTTT.

This clonotype was recorded a few times. The chain recombines TRBV7-6 with TRBJ2-5; 11 bases align to TRBD2. The V gene end was trimmed by 1 base and the J gene end by 5 bases; junction bases not matched to a gene: 12. The CDR3 spans 18 residues. Germline CDR1 SGHVS, CDR2 FNYEAQ. In DNA form, the CDR3 reads TGTGCCAGCAGCTTAGAGGCTAGCGGGGGGCTACATCAGGAGACCCAGTACTTC. It codes for CASSLEASGGLHQETQYF. Variable domain in full (rest from reference TRBV7-6 and TRBJ2-5): GAGVSQSPRYKVTKRGQDVALRCDPISGHVSLYWYRQALGQGPEFLTYFNYEAQQDKSGLPNDRFSAERPEGSISTLTIQRTEQRDSAMYRCASSLEASGGLHQETQYFGPGTRLLVL.

Only a few counts were recorded for this clonotype. The CDR3 region is CASSLVEAQGGTEAFF. CDR3 coding DNA: TGTGCCAGCAGCTTAGTGGAGGCACAGGGGGGCACTGAAGCTTTCTTT. The chain is built from TRBV7-6 and TRBJ1-1, with 8 bases lining up with TRBD1. Trimming at V came to 1 base and at J to 4 bases, leaving 8 bases not matched to a gene. Germline V lookup: CDR1 SGHVS, CDR2 FNYEAQ. This CDR3 comprises 16 residues. The full variable domain, with the rest looked up from reference TRBV7-6 and TRBJ1-1, is GAGVSQSPRYKVTKRGQDVALRCDPISGHVSLYWYRQALGQGPEFLTYFNYEAQQDKSGLPNDRFSAERPEGSISTLTIQRTEQRDSAMYRCASSLVEAQGGTEAFFGQGTRLTVV.

The table lists this clonotype with many counts. The chain links TRBV5-1 to TRBJ2-5; 7 nucleotides align to TRBD1. The CDR3 spans 16 residues. CDR1 and CDR2 (germline): SGHRS, YFSETQ. V lost 3 bases and J lost 3; bases outside the gene matches: 11. This chain's CDR3 is CASSYGATGIEETQYF. CDR3 in DNA: TGCGCCAGCAGCTATGGGGCGACAGGGATTGAAGAGACCCAGTACTTC.

The rearrangement links TRBV28 to TRBJ2-7; perhaps D is TRBD1 or TRBD2 (5 bases each). The germline gives CDR1 MDHEN, CDR2 SYDVKM. The V end lost 3 bases, the J end lost 3 bases, and 12 bases lay between the germline ends. The CDR3 loop spans 14 amino acids. Here the CDR3 reads CASSLGPNIYEQYF. DNA for the CDR3: TGTGCCAGCAGTTTGGGACCGAATATCTACGAGCAGTACTTC.

This clonotype was seen more than once but under ten times. The CDR3 DNA follows: TGTGCCAGCAGTTACATTGACTATATGGATACGCAGTATTTT. This encodes CASSYIDYMDTQYF. This rearrangement joins TRBV6-2 or TRBV6-3 to TRBJ2-3; maybe TRBD2 (5 bases). The CDR3 runs 14 residues. CDR1 MNHEY and CDR2 SVGEGT come from the germline V gene. V lost 2 bases and J lost 6, with 12 bases in between.

The CDR3 is CASMLTGTGTGEQYF. CDR3 DNA sequence: TGCGCCAGCATGCTAACCGGGACAGGGACAGGCGAGCAGTACTTC. This chain connects TRBV5-1 to TRBJ2-7; 9 positions agree with TRBD1. This CDR3 spans 15 amino acids. The V gene's germline CDR1 is SGHRS and CDR2 YFSETQ. V lost 6 bases to trimming and J lost 6 bases; unmatched junction nucleotides: 13. The complete variable domain, with remaining parts taken from reference TRBV5-1 and TRBJ2-7, reads KAGVTQTPRYLIKTRGQQVTLSCSPISGHRSVSWYQQTPGQGLQFLFEYFSETQRNKGNFPGRFSGRQFSNSRSEMNVSTLELGDSALYLCASMLTGTGTGEQYFGPGTRLTVT.

This clonotype was recorded at least ten times. The chain combines TRBV12-3 or TRBV12-4 with TRBJ2-1; D unresolved. The CDR3 is 13 residues long. V shed 8 bases and J shed 8 bases, with 16 bases lying between them. In DNA, the CDR3 is TGTGCCAGCCGAAACCCCTTAATGGATGAGCAGTTCTTC. Translating gives CASRNPLMDEQFF.

This clonotype came up many times. The chain recombines TRBV4-2 with TRBJ2-4; D is unresolved. The V gene's germline CDR1 is LGHNA and CDR2 YNFKEQ. V lost 4 bases, J lost 8 bases, and 18 bases lay in between. This CDR3 comprises 15 residues. The CDR3 here is CASSPGAAAADIQYF. CDR3 DNA sequence: TGTGCCAGCAGCCCCGGCGCGGCTGCCGCGGACATTCAGTACTTC.

This clonotype showed up just a few times. V usage is TRBV28 and J usage is TRBJ1-2; 11 bases are a match to TRBD1. The V gene's germline CDR1 is MDHEN and CDR2 SYDVKM. The CDR3 covers 12 residues. V shed 5 bases, J shed 12 bases, and the junction held 5 bases outside the gene matches. The CDR3 DNA reads TGTGCCAGCAGTAGGACAGGGGGCGACGACACCTTC. This codes for CASSRTGGDDTF.

This chain uses TRBV12-5 with TRBJ2-1; perhaps TRBD1 as D (6 bases). The germline gives CDR1 LGHNT, CDR2 FRNRAP. The CDR3 totals 16 residues. V was trimmed by 1 base and J by 0 bases, leaving 10 bases between them. CDR3: CASGLATGSSYNEQFF. DNA of the CDR3: TGTGCTAGTGGTTTGGCCACAGGGAGCTCCTACAATGAGCAGTTCTTC.